This T cell receptor (beta chain) was recovered during a study of blood T cell repertoires in COVID-19. At the level of the study: The United States, Italy and Spain were the sources of the acute and convalescent COVID-19 samples. Sources were T cells, B-cell-depleted T cells, or PBMCs; the material itself was cDNA or gDNA.

The J segment lost 1 base and the V segment lost 6 bases, leaving 8 bases of the junction unmatched. Germline-derived CDR1 and CDR2 are LNHDA and SQIVND (reference sequence). CDR3 size: 15 residues. Per the study methods: How many nucleated cells were present was estimated from reference gene primer amplification. Profiling relied on immunoSEQ multiplex PCR, and the TCRdb table lists in-frame clones only, not all of them. Clone size and the V and J calls come from that table; the DNA yielded D and trimming. The sample contains roughly 150,000 clones, approximately 80% of which appear only once. Material: peripheral blood. The clonotype was recovered from a man between 65 and 80 years old who had recovered from COVID-19. The V and J genes are TRBV19 and TRBJ1-1, with 7 bases that match TRBD1. CDR3 DNA sequence: TGTGCCAGTAGCCTCGGGACAGCCCAGAACACTGAAGCTTTCTTT. This codes for CASSLGTAQNTEAFF.